The next 14 T cell receptor beta chains were all read from a single sample in a study of shared clonotypes between healthy human individuals. Clones were read by immunoSEQ multiplex PCR, and TCRdb kept only the in-frame ones, dropping some. The repertoire consists of 2 million to 2.5 million clones, with 85% to 95% occurring once and the leading ten covering about 0.39%. The sequenced sample was naive CD4+ T cells from PBMCs. Subset described: CD45RA+ positively selected. These receptors were collected from a man aged 18 to 29 in good health. Some clones in this sample may be carry-over from other donors' samples.

V usage is TRBV5-4 and J usage is TRBJ2-7; D remains unclear. The CDR3 extends over 12 amino acids. The V and J ends lost 1 base and 9 bases respectively, with 11 bases between them. Germline V gene data show CDR1 as SGHNT and CDR2 as YYREEE (reference sequence). The CDR3 region is CASSLMGMGQYF. The CDR3 nucleotides read TGTGCCAGCAGCTTGATGGGGATGGGGCAGTACTTC.

This clone was detected only a few times. Other nucleotide sequences in the sample specify the same CDR3. V gene TRBV5-6 combines with J gene TRBJ1-3; 9 bases agree with TRBD1. This CDR3 is built from 14 residues. The germline V gene encodes CDR1 SGHDT and CDR2 YYEEEE. The J segment lost 2 bases and the V segment lost 4 bases, leaving 1 base of the junction unmatched. CDR3 in amino acids: CASSGDRAGNTIYF. DNA of the CDR3: TGTGCCAGCAGCGGGGACAGGGCTGGAAACACCATATATTTT.

This chain connects TRBV5-1 to TRBJ1-2; tentatively, D is TRBD1 (5 bases). V lost 4 bases and J lost 2, with 12 bases in between. This CDR3 contains 14 residues. Germline CDR1 reads SGHRS; CDR2 reads YFSETQ. The DNA of the CDR3 is TGCGCCAGCAGCCCCCGGGGGGGGAACTATGGCTACACCTTC. Translation: CASSPRGGNYGYTF.

A remark on this clone: Within the sample, other DNA sequences also encode this same CDR3. The V call is TRBV28, the J call TRBJ2-5; D ambiguous. The V end lost 3 bases, the J end lost 5 bases, and 4 bases lay between the germline ends. This CDR3 contains 11 residues. Germline assignment: CDR1 MDHEN and CDR2 SYDVKM. CDR3 amino acids: CASSFDETQYF. CDR3 nucleotide sequence: TGTGCCAGCAGTTTCGATGAGACCCAGTACTTC.

The chain combines TRBV11-2 with TRBJ2-7, with TRBD2 identical over 9 bases. Unmatched junction bases numbered 5, after V lost 3 bases and J lost 5 bases. CDR1 is SGHAT and CDR2 is FQNNGV in the germline V gene. CDR3 length: 14 amino acids. CDR3 bases: TGTGCCAGCAGCTTGACTAGCGGTGGTGACGAGCAGTACTTC. Its protein product is CASSLTSGGDEQYF.

The genes are TRBV27 and TRBJ2-7; TRBD2 might be the D (5 bases). The CDR3 contains 15 residues. V lost 6 bases to trimming and J lost 2 bases, with 17 bases between them. Germline loops: CDR1 MNHEY, CDR2 SMNVEV (reference sequence). CDR3 loop: CASRSILASTYEQYF. For the CDR3, the DNA is TGTGCCAGCAGGTCCATCTTAGCGTCCACCTACGAGCAGTACTTC.

The chain is built from TRBV9 and TRBJ1-2; D call uncertain. There are 15 residues in the CDR3. The germline CDR1 and CDR2 sequences are SGDLS and YYNGEE. The ends were cut back, 0 bases at V and 8 bases at J, with 17 bases in the middle. The chain's CDR3 is CASSVVPTAPGGYTF. The CDR3 nucleotides read TGTGCCAGCAGCGTAGTTCCGACCGCGCCAGGCGGCTACACCTTC.

The chain employs TRBV28 and TRBJ2-1; D gene uncertain. The CDR3 is made up of 13 amino acids. Germline assignment: CDR1 MDHEN and CDR2 SYDVKM. The V end was cut by 6 bases, the J end by 3 bases, with 9 bases between. The CDR3 here is CASRGGYYNEQFF. The CDR3 region has the DNA TGTGCCAGCAGGGGCGGTTACTACAATGAGCAGTTCTTC.

The chain links TRBV4-3 to TRBJ2-7; 9 bases are a match to TRBD2. Per the germline V gene, CDR1 is LGHNA and CDR2 is YSLEER. V shed 0 bases and J 1 base; nucleotides not matched to a gene: 4. The CDR3 runs 16 residues. Written as DNA, the CDR3 is TGCGCCAGCAGCCAAGATAGGACTAGCGCATCCTACGAGCAGTACTTC. Amino acid sequence: CASSQDRTSASYEQYF.

The rearrangement links TRBV5-1 to TRBJ1-1, with D unclear. Germline V gene lookup returns CDR1 SGHRS and CDR2 YFSETQ. CDR3 length: 15 residues. V shed 3 bases and J shed 1 base, with 13 bases lying between them. The CDR3: CASSWGGSGNTEAFF. The CDR3 coding sequence is TGCGCCAGCAGCTGGGGAGGTTCGGGGAACACTGAAGCTTTCTTT. Based on the CDR3 plus reference TRBV5-1 and TRBJ1-1, the full variable domain is KAGVTQTPRYLIKTRGQQVTLSCSPISGHRSVSWYQQTPGQGLQFLFEYFSETQRNKGNFPGRFSGRQFSNSRSEMNVSTLELGDSALYLCASSWGGSGNTEAFFGQGTRLTVV.

This chain links TRBV18 with TRBJ2-3; 7 nucleotides match TRBD1. The length of the CDR3 is 16 residues. The J segment lost 1 base and the V segment lost 6 bases, leaving 10 bases of the junction unmatched. CDR1 is KGHSH and CDR2 is LQKENI in the germline V gene. In DNA form, the CDR3 reads TGTGCCAGCTCGCCCGTGGGACAGATTGGCACAGATACGCAGTATTTT. This gives the protein CASSPVGQIGTDTQYF.

This chain links TRBV2 with TRBJ1-2; a possible D gene is TRBD1 (5 bases). Trimming removed 3 bases from V and 6 bases from J, with 14 bases in between. The CDR3 is 14 residues long. Per the germline V gene, CDR1 is SNHLY and CDR2 is FYNNEI. The CDR3 DNA reads as TGTGCCAGCAGTGATGACCCCGGACATGATGGCTACACCTTC. Protein: CASSDDPGHDGYTF. Looking up the rest from reference TRBV2 and TRBJ1-2 gives the full variable domain: EPEVTQTPSHQVTQMGQEVILRCVPISNHLYFYWYRQILGQKVEFLVSFYNNEISEKSEIFDDQFSVERPDGSNFTLKIRSTKLEDSAMYFCASSDDPGHDGYTFGSGTRLTVV.

This clone was observed a single time. This rearrangement joins TRBV7-9 to TRBJ1-4, with D maybe TRBD1 (6 bases). The CDR3 is made up of 16 amino acids. Germline V lookup: CDR1 SEHNR, CDR2 FQNEAQ (reference sequence). Trimming stripped 3 bases from V and 6 bases from J, with 17 bases between. CDR3 in amino acids: CASSLATGYADEKLFF. CDR3 in DNA: TGTGCCAGCAGCTTGGCCACAGGGTATGCGGATGAAAAACTGTTTTTT.

V usage is TRBV28 and J usage is TRBJ2-5, with D tentatively TRBD1 or TRBD2 (5 bases each). The germline CDR1 and CDR2 sequences are MDHEN and SYDVKM. CDR3 length: 14 residues. With 5 bases removed from V and 5 bases from J, the gap between germline ends came to 15 bases. The CDR3 DNA follows: TGTGCCAGCAGTAAGGGCAGGGACGGGGAGACCCAGTACTTC. Its translation: CASSKGRDGETQYF.